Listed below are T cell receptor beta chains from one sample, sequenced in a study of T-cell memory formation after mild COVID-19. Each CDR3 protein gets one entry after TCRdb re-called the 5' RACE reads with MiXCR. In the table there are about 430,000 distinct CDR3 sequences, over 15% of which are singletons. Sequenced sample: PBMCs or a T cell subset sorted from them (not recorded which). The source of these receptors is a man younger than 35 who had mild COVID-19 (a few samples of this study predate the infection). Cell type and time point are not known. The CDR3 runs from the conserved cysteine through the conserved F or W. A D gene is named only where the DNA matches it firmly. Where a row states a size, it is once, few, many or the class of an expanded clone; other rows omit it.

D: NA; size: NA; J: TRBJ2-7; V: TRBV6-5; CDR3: CASATPNSYEQYF; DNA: TGTGCCAGCGCCACCCCAAATTCCTACGAGCAGTACTTC
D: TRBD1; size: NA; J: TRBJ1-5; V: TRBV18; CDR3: CASSPQGARQPQHF; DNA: TGTGCCAGCTCACCACAGGGGGCCAGACAGCCCCAGCATTTT
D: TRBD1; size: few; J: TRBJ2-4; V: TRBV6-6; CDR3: CASRQTGGENIQYF; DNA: TGTGCCAGCAGGCAGACAGGGGGCGAGAACATTCAGTACTTC
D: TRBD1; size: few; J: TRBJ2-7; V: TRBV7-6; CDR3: CASSAPGQRYEQYF; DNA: TGTGCCAGCAGCGCACCGGGACAGAGGTACGAGCAGTACTTC
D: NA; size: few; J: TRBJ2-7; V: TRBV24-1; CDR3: CATSECRDNYEQYF; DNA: TGTGCCACCAGTGAATGCCGGGACAACTACGAGCAGTACTTC
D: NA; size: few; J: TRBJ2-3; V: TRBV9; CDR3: CASSARIRADTQYF; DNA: TGTGCCAGCAGCGCCCGAATAAGGGCAGATACGCAGTATTTT
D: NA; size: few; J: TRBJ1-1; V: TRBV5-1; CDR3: CASSVSGTYTEAFF; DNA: TGCGCCAGCAGCGTATCCGGGACCTACACTGAAGCTTTCTTT
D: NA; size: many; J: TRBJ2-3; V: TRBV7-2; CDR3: CASSYKGFADTQYF; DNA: TGTGCCAGCAGCTACAAGGGTTTTGCAGATACGCAGTATTTT
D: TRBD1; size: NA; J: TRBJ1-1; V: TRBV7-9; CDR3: CASSQGQGNWNTEAFF; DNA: TGTGCCAGCAGCCAAGGACAGGGAAATTGGAACACTGAAGCTTTCTTT
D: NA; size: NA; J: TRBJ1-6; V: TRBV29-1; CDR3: CSVQAPGDKGNSPLHF; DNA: TGCAGCGTTCAAGCTCCTGGGGACAAGGGGAATTCACCCCTCCACTTT
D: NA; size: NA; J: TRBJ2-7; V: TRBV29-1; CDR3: CSVAGNSYEQYF; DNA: TGCAGCGTGGCCGGAAACTCCTACGAGCAGTACTTC
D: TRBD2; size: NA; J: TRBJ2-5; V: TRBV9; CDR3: CASSVGTSGAEETQYF; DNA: TGTGCCAGCAGCGTCGGGACTAGCGGGGCCGAAGAGACCCAGTACTTC
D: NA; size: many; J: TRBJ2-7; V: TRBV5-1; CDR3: CASSDSYEQYF; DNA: TGCGCCAGCAGCGACTCCTACGAGCAGTACTTC
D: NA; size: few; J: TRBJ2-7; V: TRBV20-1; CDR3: CSARGPRGPGEQYF; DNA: TGCAGTGCTAGGGGGCCCCGGGGACCGGGTGAGCAGTACTTC
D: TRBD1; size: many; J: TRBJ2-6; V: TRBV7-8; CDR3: CASSLVAGGSGANVLTF; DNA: TGTGCCAGCAGCTTAGTGGCAGGGGGCTCTGGGGCCAACGTCCTGACTTTC
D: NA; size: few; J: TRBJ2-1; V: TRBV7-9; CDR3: CASTRVNEQFF; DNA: TGTGCCTCTACTCGGGTAAATGAGCAGTTCTTC
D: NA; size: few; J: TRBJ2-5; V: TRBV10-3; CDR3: CASQGQETQYF; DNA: TGTGCCTCGCAGGGCCAAGAGACCCAGTACTTC
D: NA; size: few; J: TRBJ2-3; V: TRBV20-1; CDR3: CSARTASKDTQYF; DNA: TGCAGTGCACGGACTGCGTCCAAGGATACGCAGTATTTT
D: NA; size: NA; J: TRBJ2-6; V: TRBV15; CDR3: CATSRDLAGSSGANVLTF; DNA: TGTGCCACCAGCAGAGATCTGGCCGGCAGCTCTGGGGCCAACGTCCTGACTTTC
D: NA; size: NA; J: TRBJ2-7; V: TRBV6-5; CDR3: CASSFDEETYEQYF; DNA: TGTGCCAGCAGTTTCGACGAGGAAACCTACGAGCAGTACTTC
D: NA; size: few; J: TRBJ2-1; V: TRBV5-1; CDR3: CASSLVGGARDEQFF; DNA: TGCGCCAGCAGCTTGGTTGGGGGCGCTAGGGATGAGCAGTTCTTC
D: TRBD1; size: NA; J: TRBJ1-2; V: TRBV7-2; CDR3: CASSSNLGTGRSNYGYTF; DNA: TGTGCCAGCAGCTCTAACCTCGGGACAGGGCGATCTAACTATGGCTACACCTTC
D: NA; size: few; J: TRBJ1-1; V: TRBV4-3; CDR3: CASSQSWHGNTEAFF; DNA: TGCGCCAGCAGCCAATCTTGGCACGGGAACACTGAAGCTTTCTTT
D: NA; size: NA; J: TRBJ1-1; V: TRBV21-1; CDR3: CASSTPDRENTEAFF; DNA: TGTGCCAGCAGCACCCCGGACAGGGAAAACACTGAAGCTTTCTTT
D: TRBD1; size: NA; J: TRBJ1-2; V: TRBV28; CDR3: CASDRVGLGGYTF; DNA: TGTGCCAGTGACAGGGTCGGTCTAGGCGGCTACACCTTC
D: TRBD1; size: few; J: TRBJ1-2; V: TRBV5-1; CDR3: CASSLSPPGTGVVGYTF; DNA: TGCGCCAGCAGCTTAAGCCCCCCGGGGACAGGGGTTGTCGGCTACACCTTC
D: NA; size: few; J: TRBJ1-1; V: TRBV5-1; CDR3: CASSLGPGREAEAFF; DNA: TGCGCCAGCAGCTTGGGGCCGGGGAGGGAAGCCGAAGCTTTCTTT
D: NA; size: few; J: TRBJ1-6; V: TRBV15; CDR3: CATSRDSPLHF; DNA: TGTGCCACCAGCAGAGATTCACCCCTCCACTTT
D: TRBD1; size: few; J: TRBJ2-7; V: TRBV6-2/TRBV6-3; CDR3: CASMDWTGIGNEQYF; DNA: TGTGCCAGCATGGATTGGACAGGGATTGGAAACGAGCAGTACTTC
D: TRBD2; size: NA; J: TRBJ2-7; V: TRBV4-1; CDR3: CASSQVTAGGRYEQYF; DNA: TGCGCCAGCAGCCAAGTTACAGCGGGGGGGCGATACGAGCAGTACTTC
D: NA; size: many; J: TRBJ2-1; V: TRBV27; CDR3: CASSLSPGQGYNEQFF; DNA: TGTGCCAGCAGTTTATCGCCCGGACAAGGATACAATGAGCAGTTCTTC
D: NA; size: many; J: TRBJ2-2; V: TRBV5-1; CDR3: CASRLRDTHTGELFF; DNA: TGCGCCAGCAGACTCCGGGACACTCACACCGGGGAGCTGTTTTTT
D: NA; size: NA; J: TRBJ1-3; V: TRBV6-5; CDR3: CASVNSGGPGNTIYF; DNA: TGTGCCAGCGTCAACTCCGGAGGTCCTGGAAACACCATATATTTT
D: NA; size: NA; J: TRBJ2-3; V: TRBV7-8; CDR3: CASSLVGGHSTDTQYF; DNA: TGTGCCAGCAGTCTGGTAGGGGGACATAGCACAGATACGCAGTATTTT
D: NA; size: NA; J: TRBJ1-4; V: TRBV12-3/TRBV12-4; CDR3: CASSPRGRVEKLFF; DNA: TGTGCCAGCAGCCCGAGGGGCCGAGTTGAAAAACTGTTTTTT
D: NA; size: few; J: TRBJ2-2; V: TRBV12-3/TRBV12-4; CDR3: CASSLVKNTGELFF; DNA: TGTGCCAGCAGTTTAGTTAAGAACACCGGGGAGCTGTTTTTT
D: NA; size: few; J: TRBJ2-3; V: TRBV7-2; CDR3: CASSLSDRVPDTQYF; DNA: TGTGCCAGCAGCCTATCGGACAGAGTGCCAGATACGCAGTATTTT
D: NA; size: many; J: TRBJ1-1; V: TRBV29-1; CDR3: CSVEDYRSAEAFF; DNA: TGCAGCGTTGAAGACTACAGGAGCGCTGAAGCTTTCTTT
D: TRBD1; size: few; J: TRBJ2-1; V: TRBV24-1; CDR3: CATSPRTGLYEQFF; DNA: TGTGCCACCAGTCCCCGGACAGGGCTTTATGAGCAGTTCTTC
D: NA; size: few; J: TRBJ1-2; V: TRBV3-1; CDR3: CASSQVRGTYTF; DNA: TGTGCCAGCAGCCAAGTGCGGGGGACATACACCTTC
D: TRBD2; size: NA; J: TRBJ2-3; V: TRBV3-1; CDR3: CASSPREVWDTQYF; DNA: TGTGCCAGCAGCCCGCGGGAGGTATGGGATACGCAGTATTTT
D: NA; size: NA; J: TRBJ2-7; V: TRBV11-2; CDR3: CASWDNLGDEQYF; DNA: TGTGCCAGCTGGGACAACCTCGGGGACGAGCAGTACTTC
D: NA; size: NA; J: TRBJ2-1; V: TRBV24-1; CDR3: CATSDPGRPRNEQFF; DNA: TGTGCCACCAGTGATCCTGGACGGCCAAGGAATGAGCAGTTCTTC
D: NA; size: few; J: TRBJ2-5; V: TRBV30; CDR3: CAWSVRGAGETQYF; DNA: TGTGCCTGGAGTGTACGGGGGGCAGGGGAGACCCAGTACTTC
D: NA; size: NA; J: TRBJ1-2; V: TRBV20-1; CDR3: CSAMIGDSNYGYTF; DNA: TGCAGTGCTATGATAGGAGACTCTAACTATGGCTACACCTTC
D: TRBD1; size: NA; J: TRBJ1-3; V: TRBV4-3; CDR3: CASSHVGGRGPSSGNTIYF; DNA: TGCGCCAGCAGCCATGTGGGGGGAAGGGGGCCTAGCTCTGGAAACACCATATATTTT
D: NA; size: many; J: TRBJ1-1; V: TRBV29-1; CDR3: CSAIGGQPNTEAFF; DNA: TGCAGCGCAATAGGGGGACAACCGAACACTGAAGCTTTCTTT
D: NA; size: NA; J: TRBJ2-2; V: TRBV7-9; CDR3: CASRLGVGELFF; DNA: TGTGCCAGCAGGCTAGGCGTCGGGGAGCTGTTTTTT